The 13 T cell receptor beta chains presented below share a single source sample, sequenced in a study of T-cell memory formation after mild COVID-19. Via MiXCR, TCRdb re-called the 5' RACE reads, giving one row per CDR3 protein. The top ten hold around 13% of the sample, which has 430,000 or so distinct CDR3 sequences, approximately 25% seen once. Material for sequencing was PBMCs or a T cell subset sorted from them (not recorded which). The source of these receptors is an adult woman who had mild COVID-19 (a few samples of this study predate the infection). Cell type and time point are not known.

V usage is TRBV5-1 and J usage is TRBJ2-7; D is perhaps TRBD2 (5 bases). Trimming cost V 5 bases and J 6 bases, with 24 bases left between them. The CDR3 is 16 residues long. From germline, CDR1 is SGHRS and CDR2 YFSETQ. The CDR3 here is CASRTTPGLPDGEQYF. Written as DNA, the CDR3 is TGCGCCAGCAGAACGACTCCCGGACTCCCCGACGGCGAGCAGTACTTC.

This clonotype was counted a few times. The genes are TRBV12-3 or TRBV12-4 and TRBJ1-4; D is unresolved. This CDR3 contains 14 residues. V gave up 6 bases and J gave up 8 bases, with 16 bases separating them. CDR3 in DNA: TGTGCCAGCAGACTACGGGGTCGATGGGAAAAACTGTTTTTT. This gives the protein CASRLRGRWEKLFF.

The DNA of the CDR3 is TGTGCCATCTGGGGGGGATTGGGACTTTGGAATGAGCAGTTCTTC. As protein: CAIWGGLGLWNEQFF. This chain connects TRBV10-3 to TRBJ2-1; 7 nucleotides match TRBD2. Germline assignment: CDR1 ENHRY and CDR2 SYGVKD. J lost 7 bases, V lost 8 bases, and 14 bases had no gene match. This CDR3 contains 15 residues.

This clonotype was picked up one time. The J gene is TRBJ2-1, the V gene TRBV7-3; TRBD2 matches at 13 bases. CDR3 length equals 16 residues. V lost 3 bases to trimming and J lost 6 bases; unmatched junction nucleotides: 5. CDR1 is SGHTA and CDR2 is FQGTGA in the germline V gene. The CDR3 loop reads CASSLGGTSGINEQFF. Written as DNA, the CDR3 is TGTGCCAGCAGCTTGGGGGGGACTAGCGGGATCAATGAGCAGTTCTTC.

The genes are TRBV12-3 or TRBV12-4 and TRBJ2-7; D is possibly TRBD1 (7 bases). Trimming stripped 7 bases from V and 3 bases from J, with 13 bases between. This CDR3 is built from 13 residues. The CDR3 DNA is TGTGCCAGCAACGCAGGGGGAGGCTACGAGCAGTACTTC. Its translation is CASNAGGGYEQYF.

The chain joins TRBV12-3 or TRBV12-4 to TRBJ1-5; D ambiguous. CDR3 length: 12 residues. V lost 6 bases to trimming and J lost 7 bases, with 10 bases between them. The CDR3 is CASSSSLQPQHF. The CDR3 coding sequence is TGTGCCAGCAGCTCTTCTCTGCAGCCCCAGCATTTT.

The chain carries TRBV30 and TRBJ2-5; TRBD2 matches at 11 bases. The CDR3 contains 13 residues. Germline V gene sequence: CDR1 GTSNPN, CDR2 SVGIG (reference sequence). The junction had 1 base not matched to a gene; V was cut back by 4 bases and J by 3 bases. CDR3: CAWKLAGEETQYF. The CDR3 DNA sequence: TGTGCCTGGAAACTAGCGGGAGAAGAGACCCAGTACTTC.

There are a few counts of this clonotype. The chain combines TRBV4-3 with TRBJ2-1; 10 positions match TRBD2. V was pared by 0 bases and J by 5 bases, with 16 bases of the junction left unmatched. Germline V gene lookup returns CDR1 LGHNA and CDR2 YSLEER. The CDR3 covers 20 residues. The CDR3 DNA is TGCGCCAGCAGCCAAGATGGGCTGGGGGCTTTTAGCGGGAGGCACAATGAGCAGTTCTTC. Amino acid sequence: CASSQDGLGAFSGRHNEQFF.

The chain links TRBV7-8 to TRBJ2-3; TRBD2 agrees at 7 bases. CDR3 size: 15 residues. From germline, CDR1 is SGHVS and CDR2 FQNEAQ. Germline trimming cut 3 bases from V and 4 bases from J; bases unmatched to any gene: 7. The CDR3 coding sequence is TGTGCCAGCAGCTTCCGGACTAGAGTTCCAGATACGCAGTATTTT. Translation gives CASSFRTRVPDTQYF. The whole variable domain, remainder taken from reference TRBV7-8 and TRBJ2-3, is GAGVSQSPRYKVAKRGQDVALRCDPISGHVSLFWYQQALGQGPEFLTYFQNEAQLDKSGLPSDRFFAERPEGSVSTLKIQRTQQEDSAVYLCASSFRTRVPDTQYFGPGTRLTVL.

This sequence joins TRBV12-3 or TRBV12-4 and TRBJ2-2; D is uncertain. The V gene lost 9 bases and the J gene lost 7 bases, with 21 bases spanning the gap. The CDR3 has 15 residues. The CDR3 loop reads CASAPPRTGGGELFF. CDR3 sequence (DNA): TGTGCCAGTGCCCCCCCTCGCACGGGCGGCGGGGAGCTGTTTTTT.

The CDR3 bases are TGCAGTGCTAGGGACTCGTATACGCAGTATTTT. This translates into CSARDSYTQYF. The chain uses TRBV20-1 and TRBJ2-3; possibly TRBD2 for D (5 bases). Between the trimmed V and J ends, which lost 3 bases and 7 bases, there was a span of 8 bases. The germline gives CDR1 DFQATT, CDR2 SNEGSKA (reference sequence). The CDR3 is 11 residues long.

CDR3 DNA: TGTGCCAGCAGCTTGGGCCTAGCGGGGGCCCCTGACGAGACCCAGTACTTC. Translation gives CASSLGLAGAPDETQYF. The chain uses TRBV5-6 and TRBJ2-5; 10 positions agree with TRBD2. Germline values: CDR1 SGHDT, CDR2 YYEEEE. This CDR3 is built from 17 residues. V lost 0 bases, J lost 5 bases, and 10 bases stayed unmatched.

The J gene is TRBJ1-6, the V gene TRBV20-1, with 9 bases matching TRBD1. With V trimmed by 0 bases and J by 10 bases, 7 bases remained unmatched. Germline CDR1 and CDR2: DFQATT and SNEGSKA (reference sequence). CDR3 length equals 15 residues. CDR3 in DNA: TGCAGTGCTAGAGATACCGGGACAGGGTTCTCACCCCTCCACTTT. Protein: CSARDTGTGFSPLHF.